The 10 T cell receptor beta chains listed next were all sequenced from one sample in a study of blood T cell repertoires in COVID-19. Clones were sequenced by immunoSEQ multiplex PCR, and TCRdb holds only the in-frame ones, with some missing. The data hold around 300,000 clones, with roughly 85% observed a single time. Sequenced material: PBMCs or T cells enriched from blood (not recorded which). All receptors come from a middle-aged woman who had recovered from COVID-19.

This clone has just one count. V is TRBV9 and J is TRBJ2-1, with 9 bases aligning to TRBD2. Trimming took 5 bases from V and 3 from J; bases not matched to a gene: 6. CDR3 length: 15 residues. Germline V CDR1 and CDR2: SGDLS, YYNGEE. DNA for the CDR3: TGTGCCAGCAGTAGTAGCGGGGGCTACTACAATGAGCAGTTCTTC. Its translation: CASSSSGGYYNEQFF.

This chain connects TRBV9 to TRBJ1-2, with 9 bases lining up with TRBD1. V lost 2 bases to trimming and J lost 2 bases; unmatched junction nucleotides: 1. The CDR3 runs 14 residues. In germline, CDR1 is SGDLS, CDR2 YYNGEE. The CDR3 DNA reads as TGTGCCAGCAGCGTGGGGACAGGGAACTATGGCTACACCTTC. Translation gives CASSVGTGNYGYTF.

The V gene is TRBV28, the J gene TRBJ1-3, with TRBD1 as a possible D gene (6 bases). Germline V lookup: CDR1 MDHEN, CDR2 SYDVKM. V lost 5 bases, J lost 0 bases, and 14 bases lay in between. This CDR3 spans 16 amino acids. In nucleotides, the CDR3 is TGTGCCAGCAGTACGTACCAGGGGAGCTCTGGAAACACCATATATTTT. Translation gives CASSTYQGSSGNTIYF.

This clone was detected a few times. V gene TRBV9 combines with J gene TRBJ2-5; 16 nucleotides align to TRBD2. From germline, CDR1 is SGDLS and CDR2 YYNGEE. The CDR3 loop spans 19 amino acids. Germline trimming cut 3 bases from V and 5 bases from J; bases unmatched to any gene: 13. Here the CDR3 DNA reads TGTGCCAGCAGCGAACAGGGACTAGCGGGAGGGCCGGGTTTGGAGACCCAGTACTTC. Residues: CASSEQGLAGGPGLETQYF.

V is TRBV7-9 and J is TRBJ1-6; TRBD1 aligns across 9 bases. This CDR3 contains 17 residues. Looked up from germline, CDR1 is SEHNR and CDR2 is FQNEAQ (reference sequence). The V segment lost 5 bases and the J segment 6 bases; nucleotides outside the gene matches: 11. The CDR3 is CASSAPPGTGPNSPLHF. CDR3 DNA: TGTGCCAGCAGCGCACCACCAGGGACAGGGCCTAATTCACCCCTCCACTTT.

V gene TRBV5-1 combines with J gene TRBJ2-1; 7 bases are shared with TRBD2. The ends lost 3 bases at V and 3 bases at J; junction bases unmatched: 15. This CDR3 has 18 residues. Germline V gene data show CDR1 as SGHRS and CDR2 as YFSETQ. CDR3 residues: CASSSETPGLSFYNEQFF. CDR3 nucleotides: TGCGCCAGCAGCTCTGAGACTCCGGGACTATCATTCTACAATGAGCAGTTCTTC.

The chain has TRBV28 and TRBJ2-3, with TRBD1 matching over 7 bases. The CDR3 consists of 16 residues. V trimming: 4 bases; J trimming: 0 bases; junction bases outside the gene matches: 7. CDR1 and CDR2 from the germline V gene are MDHEN and SYDVKM. The CDR3 nucleotides are TGTGCCAGCAGTTCCCCAGGGGGATTTAGCACAGATACGCAGTATTTT. It specifies CASSSPGGFSTDTQYF.

This chain connects TRBV24-1 to TRBJ2-5; 8 bases fit TRBD1. The CDR3 extends over 15 amino acids. The germline gives CDR1 KGHDR, CDR2 SFDVKD. V lost 3 bases, J lost 5 bases, and 7 bases stayed unmatched. The CDR3 loop is CATSDPDRAEETQYF. The CDR3 DNA is TGTGCCACCAGTGATCCGGACAGGGCCGAGGAGACCCAGTACTTC.

The chain carries TRBV6-4 and TRBJ2-7; TRBD2 aligns across 11 bases. The V segment lost 8 bases and the J segment 6 bases; nucleotides outside the gene matches: 12. CDR3 length: 15 residues. Germline V lookup: CDR1 MRHNA, CDR2 SNTAGT. CDR3 protein: CASSLAGGPGCEQYF. DNA of the CDR3: TGTGCCAGCTCCCTAGCGGGAGGCCCGGGGTGCGAGCAGTACTTC.

Comment on this clone: This sample includes further DNA sequences coding for the same CDR3. The J gene is TRBJ2-5, the V gene TRBV9; possible D gene TRBD2, 6 bases. CDR1 SGDLS and CDR2 YYNGEE come from the germline V gene. The CDR3 runs to 12 residues. V gave up 5 bases and J gave up 3 bases, with 8 bases separating them. In DNA form, the CDR3 reads TGTGCCAGCAGTAGCGGAGAAGAGACCCAGTACTTC. Residues: CASSSGEETQYF. Looking up the rest from reference TRBV9 and TRBJ2-5 gives the full variable domain: DSGVTQTPKHLITATGQRVTLRCSPRSGDLSVYWYQQSLDQGLQFLIQYYNGEERAKGNILERFSAQQFPDLHSELNLSSLELGDSALYFCASSSGEETQYFGPGTRLLVL.